This T cell receptor beta chain appears in the sequencing data of a study of human T cells and chemical hapten exposure. Only a few counts were recorded for this clonotype. The V and J ends lost 6 bases and 3 bases respectively, with 13 bases between them. The CDR3 totals 13 residues. In germline, CDR1 is DFQATT, CDR2 SNEGSKA (reference sequence). Regarding time point: patch test 2, 6 weeks after DPC sensitization. The treatment: therapeutic diphenylcyclopropenone sensitization with weekly scalp DPC. Unique molecular identifiers were affixed to discrete cDNA molecules within the library. In the source study's methods: From around 25,000 to 690,000 TCRs were found per sample, with a median of 95,638. TCRdb fed the RACE reads into MiXCR, producing one record per CDR3 protein. For this entry, the V and J calls and clone size follow TCRdb and not the study's own pipeline. The repertoire holds around 100,000 distinct CDR3 sequences, with 9.5% to 12% as singletons.

V is TRBV20-1 and J is TRBJ2-3, with a tentative D call TRBD2 (6 bases). This specimen consisted of whole blood, obtained in connection with sensitization to the hapten diphenylcyclopropenone (DPC). This TCR came from a woman aged 40 to 50 with alopecia areata. Some clones in this sample may be carry-over from other donors' samples. In DNA, the CDR3 is TGCAGTGCCCCGGGACTCCGAACAGATACGCAGTATTTT. It specifies CSAPGLRTDTQYF.